The 29 T cell receptor beta chains given below trace back to one sample, sequenced in a study of T cells in Graves' hyperthyroidism and ophthalmopathy. TCR beta CDR3 region amplification was performed from RNA transcripts. A set of HTBI primers served as the primers for a first-round RT-PCR of the TCR CDR3. A single record per CDR3 protein comes from TCRdb applying MiXCR to the multiplex PCR reads. This table has approximately 740,000 distinct CDR3 sequences, 12% to 15% appearing once. Material: blood. Every receptor here comes from a woman between 18 and 30 years old with Graves' hyperthyroidism.

The J gene is TRBJ2-3, the V gene TRBV12-3 or TRBV12-4; D possibly matches TRBD1 or TRBD2 (6 bases each). The length of the CDR3 is 16 residues. V lost 7 bases and J 6 bases, leaving 23 bases between the germline ends. In DNA, the CDR3 is TGTGCCAGCACCTCCCGTGGGGGGCTTACATCGGATACGCAGTATTTT. Its protein is CASTSRGGLTSDTQYF.

V and J are TRBV4-3 and TRBJ2-1, with 8 bases lining up with TRBD2. With 8 bases clipped from V and 5 bases from J, the junction kept 14 bases outside the gene matches. There are 16 residues in the CDR3. Looked up from germline, CDR1 is LGHNA and CDR2 is YSLEER. CDR3 sequence (DNA): TGCGCCAGCCGCGAAGACCGGACTAGCCTGGACAATGAGCAGTTCTTC. Its translation: CASREDRTSLDNEQFF.

This clonotype was picked up many times. The chain employs TRBV3-1 and TRBJ2-5; the match to TRBD2 covers 7 bases. Germline values: CDR1 LGHDT, CDR2 YNNKEL (reference sequence). V was pared by 4 bases and J by 5 bases, with 13 bases of the junction left unmatched. This CDR3 region has 16 residues. DNA of the CDR3: TGTGCCAGCAGCCCGAGGCCGGCAGCGGGGCTGGAGACCCAGTACTTC. Translated: CASSPRPAAGLETQYF.

V gene TRBV4-1 combines with J gene TRBJ1-4, with D uncertain. Looked up from germline, CDR1 is MGHRA and CDR2 is YSYEKL. V lost 1 base, J lost 10 bases, and 16 bases lay in between. This CDR3 has 15 residues. The CDR3 loop reads CASSQVGRRSLKLFF. Written as DNA, the CDR3 is TGCGCCAGCAGCCAAGTGGGGAGACGTAGCCTAAAACTGTTTTTT.

This clonotype occurred many times. V and J are TRBV6-2 or TRBV6-3 and TRBJ2-3, with a tentative D call TRBD1 (5 bases). The CDR3 loop spans 16 amino acids. V dropped 6 bases and J dropped 0 bases, with 16 bases sitting between them. CDR1 and CDR2 from the germline V gene are MNHEY and SVGEGT. The CDR3 nucleotides read TGTGCCAGCAGCACTCCGACAGAGTCTAGCACAGATACGCAGTATTTT. Translated, it gives CASSTPTESSTDTQYF.

This clonotype was seen repeatedly, ten times or more. The J gene is TRBJ1-1, the V gene TRBV3-1; D not resolved. Trimming shortened V by 4 bases and J by 0 bases, and 9 bases separated the two germline ends. CDR1 is LGHDT, CDR2 YNNKEL, per germline (reference sequence). The CDR3 is 14 amino acids. CDR3 in amino acids: CASSRDLMNTEAFF. The CDR3 DNA follows: TGTGCCAGCAGCCGCGATCTGATGAACACTGAAGCTTTCTTT.

In this sample, this clonotype turned up many times. The rearrangement uses TRBV2 and TRBJ1-4; D is perhaps TRBD1 (6 bases). Trimming pared 6 bases from V and 6 bases from J, leaving 14 bases between. This CDR3 is 14 amino acids long. Germline-derived CDR1 and CDR2 are SNHLY and FYNNEI. The CDR3 bases are TGTGCCAGCAGCTTACAGGGATCTTATGAAAAACTGTTTTTT. This encodes CASSLQGSYEKLFF.

This chain connects TRBV28 to TRBJ1-5; D not resolved. The CDR3 runs to 14 residues. Germline CDR1 reads MDHEN; CDR2 reads SYDVKM. Trimming pared 8 bases from V and 0 bases from J, leaving 11 bases between. CDR3: CASAPAHSNQPQHF. The CDR3 bases are TGTGCCAGCGCCCCTGCTCATAGCAATCAGCCCCAGCATTTT.

This clonotype was found many times. Written as DNA, the CDR3 is TGTGCCAGCAGCTTCCGACAAAAGGGCCGCCTTCTAGCATCCTCTGGAAACACCATATATTTT. Translating gives CASSFRQKGRLLASSGNTIYF. This chain connects TRBV7-2 to TRBJ1-3; D gene ambiguous. The CDR3 is 21 amino acids. Trimming cost V 3 bases and J 0 bases, with 27 bases left between them. Germline CDR1 SGHTA, CDR2 FQGNSA.

This clonotype has more than one count but fewer than ten. CDR3 residues: CASSHPSRRNTEAFF. The CDR3 DNA is TGTGCCAGCAGCCACCCCTCCCGAAGGAACACTGAAGCTTTCTTT. This rearrangement joins TRBV6-1 to TRBJ1-1; D is unclear. The ends were cut back, 6 bases at V and 1 base at J, with 15 bases in the middle. Per the germline V gene, CDR1 is MNHNS and CDR2 is SASEGT. The CDR3 runs to 15 residues.

As concerns this clonotype: One end of the junction fails to match germline, which may point to a read error. The chain couples TRBV7-9 to TRBJ2-5; perhaps D is TRBD1 or TRBD2 (5 bases each). Germline CDR1 is SEHNR and CDR2 is FQNEAQ (reference sequence). The CDR3 length is 12 residues. The CDR3 sequence: CAGSLGPETQYF. In DNA, the CDR3 is TGTGCCGGCAGCTTGGGACCGGAGACCCAGTACTTC.

CDR3 loop: CASSLEVNASYEQYF. The CDR3 DNA reads TGCGCCAGCAGCCTCGAGGTGAATGCTTCCTACGAGCAGTACTTC. The chain has TRBV5-1 and TRBJ2-7; D is undetermined. V was trimmed by 4 bases and J by 1 base, leaving 15 bases between them. The CDR3 is 15 residues long. Germline values: CDR1 SGHRS, CDR2 YFSETQ. Complete variable domain (other parts from reference TRBV5-1 and TRBJ2-7): KAGVTQTPRYLIKTRGQQVTLSCSPISGHRSVSWYQQTPGQGLQFLFEYFSETQRNKGNFPGRFSGRQFSNSRSEMNVSTLELGDSALYLCASSLEVNASYEQYFGPGTRLTVT.

This chain links TRBV19 with TRBJ2-1, with TRBD1 identical over 9 bases. With V trimmed by 4 bases and J by 8 bases, 6 bases remained unmatched. The germline V gene has CDR1 LNHDA and CDR2 SQIVND (reference sequence). The CDR3 loop spans 14 amino acids. CDR3 protein: CASSTKDRGDEQFF. In DNA form, the CDR3 reads TGTGCCAGTAGTACCAAGGACAGGGGAGATGAGCAGTTCTTC.

This clonotype was observed a few times. CDR3: CASSYALGGSGNTIYF. CDR3 coding DNA: TGTGCCAGCAGTTACGCACTGGGGGGCTCTGGAAACACCATATATTTT. V usage is TRBV6-5 and J usage is TRBJ1-3; D might be TRBD1 (5 bases). V dropped 2 bases and J dropped 0 bases, with 11 bases sitting between them. This CDR3 comprises 16 residues. Germline V gene sequence: CDR1 MNHEY, CDR2 SVGAGI.

The sample holds a few counts of this clonotype. V gene TRBV24-1 combines with J gene TRBJ2-7; TRBD1 aligns across 8 bases. V shed 1 base and J 2 bases; nucleotides not matched to a gene: 9. The CDR3 covers 17 residues. Per germline, CDR1 KGHDR and CDR2 SFDVKD. The CDR3 loop reads CATSDFGAEQGAYEQYF. CDR3 nucleotides: TGTGCCACCAGTGATTTTGGGGCCGAACAGGGGGCCTACGAGCAGTACTTC.

The sample holds many counts of this clonotype. V usage is TRBV30 and J usage is TRBJ1-4, with D tentatively TRBD1 (6 bases). Trimming pared 2 bases from V and 5 bases from J, leaving 15 bases between. The CDR3 is 15 amino acids. Looked up from germline, CDR1 is GTSNPN and CDR2 is SVGIG (reference sequence). The chain's CDR3 is CAWSQGKGGNEKLFF. In DNA form, the CDR3 reads TGTGCCTGGAGTCAGGGGAAAGGAGGCAATGAAAAACTGTTTTTT.

The sample holds many counts of this clonotype. The genes are TRBV3-1 and TRBJ2-1; a possible D gene is TRBD1 (6 bases). Trimming stripped 1 base from V and 13 bases from J, with 11 bases between. CDR1 is LGHDT, CDR2 YNNKEL, per germline (reference sequence). The CDR3 loop spans 12 amino acids. The CDR3 DNA reads as TGTGCCAGCAGCCAAGGGGGGCGGGTTCAGTTCTTC. Protein: CASSQGGRVQFF.

V and J are TRBV3-1 and TRBJ2-7, with a tentative D call TRBD1 (5 bases). Looked up from germline, CDR1 is LGHDT and CDR2 is YNNKEL (reference sequence). The V end was cut by 1 base, the J end by 2 bases, with 9 bases between. The CDR3 runs to 14 residues. CDR3 protein: CASSQADRAYEQYF. CDR3 bases: TGTGCCAGCAGCCAAGCTGACAGAGCCTACGAGCAGTACTTC.

This clonotype was counted only a few times. CDR3 sequence reads: CASRGQQNTGELFF. CDR3 DNA: TGTGCCAGCAGGGGACAGCAGAACACCGGGGAGCTGTTTTTT. The V call is TRBV6-1, the J call TRBJ2-2; 7 positions match TRBD1. CDR1 and CDR2 from the germline V gene are MNHNS and SASEGT. The V segment lost 6 bases and the J segment 1 base; nucleotides outside the gene matches: 2. The CDR3 has 14 residues.

This CDR3 is CASSGHTGELFF. CDR3 in DNA: TGTGCCAGCTCAGGGCACACCGGGGAGCTGTTTTTT. This chain links TRBV6-1 with TRBJ2-2, with D perhaps TRBD1 (5 bases). Germline assignment: CDR1 MNHNS and CDR2 SASEGT. V was clipped by 8 bases and J by 3 bases, with 7 bases between them. This CDR3 is built from 12 residues.

This clonotype was found many times. This sequence joins TRBV28 and TRBJ2-7, with D possibly TRBD2 on 7 matching bases. Germline-derived CDR1 and CDR2 are MDHEN and SYDVKM. The CDR3 covers 15 residues. Trimming pared 8 bases from V and 0 bases from J, leaving 17 bases between. The CDR3 sequence is CASLGRGGSSYEQYF. The CDR3 DNA is TGTGCCAGCCTTGGGAGGGGGGGGAGCTCCTACGAGCAGTACTTC. The variable domain in full, with the rest retrieved from reference TRBV28 and TRBJ2-7, is DVKVTQSSRYLVKRTGEKVFLECVQDMDHENMFWYRQDPGLGLRLIYFSYDVKMKEKGDIPEGYSVSREKKERFSLILESASTNQTSMYLCASLGRGGSSYEQYFGPGTRLTVT.

This clonotype appeared a few times. This chain connects TRBV7-2 to TRBJ1-5; no firm D call. Germline V gene data show CDR1 as SGHTA and CDR2 as FQGNSA. V dropped 1 base and J dropped 6 bases, with 13 bases sitting between them. CDR3 size: 15 residues. The CDR3 coding sequence is TGTGCCAGCAGCTTAGGCAGGACCTTGACTCAGCCCCAGCATTTT. As protein: CASSLGRTLTQPQHF.

This clonotype was seen repeatedly, ten times or more. The chain joins TRBV20-1 to TRBJ2-1, with 14 nucleotides matching TRBD2. In germline, CDR1 is DFQATT, CDR2 SNEGSKA (reference sequence). V lost 5 bases, J lost 4 bases, and 1 base stayed unmatched. This CDR3 has 14 amino acids. The CDR3 sequence: CSARTSGGYNEQFF. For the CDR3, the DNA is TGCAGTGCTCGGACTAGCGGGGGGTACAATGAGCAGTTCTTC.

This clonotype was counted ten times or more. The rearrangement links TRBV20-1 to TRBJ1-5; 9 nucleotides match TRBD1. The ends lost 0 bases at V and 4 bases at J; junction bases unmatched: 1. The CDR3 covers 14 residues. The germline CDR1 and CDR2 sequences are DFQATT and SNEGSKA (reference sequence). The DNA for the CDR3 is TGCAGTGCTAGAGAGGGGACAGGGAATCAGCCCCAGCATTTT. It yields the protein CSAREGTGNQPQHF.

This clonotype was detected ten times or more. This chain uses TRBV7-6 with TRBJ2-1, with a possible D match to TRBD2 (6 bases). V was clipped by 3 bases and J by 2 bases, with 11 bases between them. Germline V CDR1 and CDR2: SGHVS, FNYEAQ. The CDR3 sequence is 15 residues long. CDR3 DNA sequence: TGTGCCAGCAGCTTTACGGGGGTACCCTACAATGAGCAGTTCTTC. It codes for CASSFTGVPYNEQFF.

The rearrangement uses TRBV12-3 or TRBV12-4 and TRBJ2-7, with 10 nucleotides matching TRBD2. After removal of 4 bases from V and 2 bases from J, the junction contained 14 bases not matched to a gene. The CDR3 is 18 amino acids. CDR3 nucleotides: TGTGCCAGCAGTTCGACCCGGACAACTAGCGGGATTACCTACGAGCAGTACTTC. Translation gives CASSSTRTTSGITYEQYF.

The sample holds many counts of this clonotype. The chain links TRBV3-1 to TRBJ1-1, with D tentatively TRBD1 (5 bases). CDR1 and CDR2 (germline): LGHDT, YNNKEL (reference sequence). The CDR3 totals 14 residues. The V end was cut by 1 base, the J end by 5 bases, with 11 bases between. This CDR3 is CASSQGAGGTEAFF. The DNA for the CDR3 is TGTGCCAGCAGCCAAGGGGCCGGGGGAACTGAAGCTTTCTTT.

A few counts support this clonotype. This may stem from a read error, because a much larger clone lies one nucleotide away. The V call is TRBV2, the J call TRBJ2-7, with 8 bases identical to TRBD2. The germline gives CDR1 SNHLY, CDR2 FYNNEI. The CDR3 spans 14 residues. As DNA, the CDR3 is TGTGCCGGCAGTGAACCTAGCGGGTACTACGAGCAGTACTTC. It translates to CAGSEPSGYYEQYF.

The gene calls are TRBV14 and TRBJ2-5, with 12 bases fitting TRBD2. Germline V gives CDR1 SGHDN, CDR2 FVKESK. This CDR3 has 18 amino acids. Germline trimming cut 1 base from V and 1 base from J; bases unmatched to any gene: 7. CDR3 residues: CASSQAKTSGRIQETQYF. CDR3 bases: TGTGCCAGCAGCCAAGCCAAAACTAGCGGGAGGATCCAAGAGACCCAGTACTTC.